The present T cell receptor (beta chain) was sequenced within a study of naive and memory T cell subsets. Amplification of ligated cDNA took four PCR rounds with SP2 and nested alpha and beta constant primers. Reverse transcription of blood and skin TCR RNA was primed at alpha and beta constant regions. TCRdb called the 5' RACE reads again in MiXCR, with one record for every CDR3 protein. The sample records 32,000 or so distinct CDR3 sequences, over 15% being singletons. This clonotype was seen a single time. Its antigen is currently unknown. V shed 6 bases and J 2 bases; nucleotides not matched to a gene: 6. This CDR3 is 15 amino acids long. General study results and limits: Potentially, T cell activation and differentiation skew this RNA-based measurement.

The library had UMIs added by 3' ligation of an oligonucleotide to TCR cDNA. Whole-blood samples were under 3 ml of peripheral blood from healthy adult volunteers. Input was roughly 1 to 1,100 ng of DNase-treated total RNA without cell sorting. V usage is TRBV12-3 or TRBV12-4 and J usage is TRBJ1-5, with 8 bases matching TRBD1. This clonotype originated in a female donor in good health. In DNA, the CDR3 is TGTGCCAGCAGCCCGACAGGGGCCGGCAATCAGCCCCAGCATTTT. Amino acids: CASSPTGAGNQPQHF.